This entry describes one T cell receptor beta chain. What it recognizes is unknown. The data stem from a study of T cell repertoires in cytomegalovirus infection. Study overall: Use of recently identified HLA-C-restricted and well-studied HLA-B-restricted CMV epitopes was part of the study. From public TCR beta signatures came an indication of both CMV infection and matching HLA type. Study outcomes and limitations: CMV-specific HLA-C-restricted TCR beta clonotypes dominated the ex vivo response. CMV carriers having the relevant HLA were flagged by cumulative public TCR beta family frequency.

The CDR3 spans 15 residues. J was trimmed by 6 bases and V by 3 bases; bases with no gene match: 7. A single record per CDR3 protein comes from TCRdb applying MiXCR to the reads. The table has 680,000 or so distinct CDR3 sequences, about 33% seen once. This sequence joins TRBV12-3 or TRBV12-4 and TRBJ2-5; 10 bases align to TRBD2. This clonotype originated in a human donor in good health (CMV status not recorded). Some clones in this sample may be carry-over from other donors' samples. The sequenced sample was cultured PBMCs, obtained from culture after CMV antigen stimulation. The CDR3 sequence: CASSFISGGAKTQYF. For the CDR3, the DNA is TGTGCCAGCAGTTTTATAAGCGGGGGGGCGAAGACCCAGTACTTC.